A single T cell receptor beta chain is shown here with its context. Its cognate antigen is unknown. Assay: immunoSEQ multiplex PCR; the TCRdb copy retains only in-frame clones and omits some. Of more than 2 million clones listed, about 93% are singletons. This entry comes from a study of shared clonotypes between healthy human individuals. Whole-study findings and limits: Relative to memory subsets, naive subsets generally showed larger estimated richness.

Germline values: CDR1 PRHDT, CDR2 FYEKMQ (reference sequence). This CDR3 is built from 16 residues. J was trimmed by 1 base and V by 6 bases; bases with no gene match: 9. Terminally differentiated effector memory CD45RA+ cells were left out of the naive CD8 fraction, which was CD45RO-negative and positively selected for CCR7. The sequence came from a man between 18 and 29 years old in good health. Some clones in this sample may be carry-over from other donors' samples. The chain employs TRBV13 and TRBJ2-5; 9 nucleotides align to TRBD2. The sequencing sample was made of naive CD8+ T cells from PBMCs. This CDR3 is CASSYSGSFIQETQYF. The CDR3 nucleotides are TGTGCCAGCAGTTATAGCGGGAGTTTTATCCAAGAGACCCAGTACTTC.